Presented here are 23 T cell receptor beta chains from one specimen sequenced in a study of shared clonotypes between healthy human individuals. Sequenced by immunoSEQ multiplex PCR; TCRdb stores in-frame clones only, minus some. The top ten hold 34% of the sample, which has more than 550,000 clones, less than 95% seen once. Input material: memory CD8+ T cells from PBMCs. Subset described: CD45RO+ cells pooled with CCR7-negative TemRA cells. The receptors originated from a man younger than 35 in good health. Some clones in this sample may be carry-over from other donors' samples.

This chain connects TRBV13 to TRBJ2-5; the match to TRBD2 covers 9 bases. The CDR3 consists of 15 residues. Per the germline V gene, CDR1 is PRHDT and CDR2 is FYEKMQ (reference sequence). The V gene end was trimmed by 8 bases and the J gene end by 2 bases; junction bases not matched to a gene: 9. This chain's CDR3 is CASFLAGGPQETQYF. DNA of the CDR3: TGTGCCAGCTTTTTGGCGGGAGGGCCACAAGAGACCCAGTACTTC.

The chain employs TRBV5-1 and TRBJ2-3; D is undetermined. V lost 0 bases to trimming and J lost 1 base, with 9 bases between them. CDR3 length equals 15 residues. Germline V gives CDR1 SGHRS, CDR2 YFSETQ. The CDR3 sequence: CASSLGTGGTDTQYF. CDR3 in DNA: TGCGCCAGCAGCTTGGGGACGGGCGGCACAGATACGCAGTATTTT.

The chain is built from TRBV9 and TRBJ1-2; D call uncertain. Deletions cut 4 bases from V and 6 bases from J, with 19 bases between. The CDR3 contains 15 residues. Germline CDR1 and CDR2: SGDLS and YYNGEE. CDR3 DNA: TGTGCCAGCAGCACCCGGGAGTTGTTAAAGGATGGCTACACCTTC. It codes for CASSTRELLKDGYTF.

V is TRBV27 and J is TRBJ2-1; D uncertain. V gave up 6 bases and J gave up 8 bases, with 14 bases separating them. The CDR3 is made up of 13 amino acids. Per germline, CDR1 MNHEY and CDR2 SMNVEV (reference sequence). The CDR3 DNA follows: TGTGCCAGCAGCCAAAATTTTGGGGATGAGCAGTTCTTC. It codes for CASSQNFGDEQFF.

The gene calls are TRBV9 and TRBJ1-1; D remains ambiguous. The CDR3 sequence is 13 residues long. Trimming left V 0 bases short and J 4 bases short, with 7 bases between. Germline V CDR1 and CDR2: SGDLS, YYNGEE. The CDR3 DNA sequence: TGTGCCAGCAGCGTAGCGGGGTCCACTGAAGCTTTCTTT. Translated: CASSVAGSTEAFF.

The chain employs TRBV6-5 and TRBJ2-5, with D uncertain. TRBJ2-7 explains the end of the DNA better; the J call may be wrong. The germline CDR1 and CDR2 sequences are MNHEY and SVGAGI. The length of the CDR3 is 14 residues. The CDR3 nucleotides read TGTGCCAGCAGAGGCGGCCCTAGACCCTACGAGCAGTACTTC. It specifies CASRGGPRPYEQYF.

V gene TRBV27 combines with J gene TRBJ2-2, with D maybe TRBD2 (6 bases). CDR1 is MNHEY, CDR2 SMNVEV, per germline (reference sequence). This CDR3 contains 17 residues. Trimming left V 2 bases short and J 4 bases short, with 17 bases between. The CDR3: CASSLDVGGAITGELFF. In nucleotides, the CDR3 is TGTGCCAGCAGTTTAGACGTCGGGGGAGCAATCACCGGGGAGCTGTTTTTT.

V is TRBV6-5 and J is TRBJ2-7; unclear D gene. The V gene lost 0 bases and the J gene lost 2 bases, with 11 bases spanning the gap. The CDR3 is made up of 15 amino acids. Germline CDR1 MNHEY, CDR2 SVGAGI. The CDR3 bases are TGTGCCAGCAGTTACTCGATTGAGAGGACCTACGAGCAGTACTTC. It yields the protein CASSYSIERTYEQYF.

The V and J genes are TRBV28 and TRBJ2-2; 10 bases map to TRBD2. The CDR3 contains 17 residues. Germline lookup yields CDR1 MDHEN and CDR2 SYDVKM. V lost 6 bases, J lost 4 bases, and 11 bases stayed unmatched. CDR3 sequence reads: CASSPLAGPRGTGELFF. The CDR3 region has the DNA TGTGCCAGCAGCCCACTAGCGGGACCCAGGGGCACCGGGGAGCTGTTTTTT.

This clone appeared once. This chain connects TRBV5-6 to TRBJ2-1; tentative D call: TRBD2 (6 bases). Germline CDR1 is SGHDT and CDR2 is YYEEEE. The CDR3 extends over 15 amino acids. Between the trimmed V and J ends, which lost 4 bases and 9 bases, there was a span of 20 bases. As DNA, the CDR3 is TGTGCCAGCAGCACGATGGGGGGTTCGGAGGGTGAGCAGTTCTTC. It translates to CASSTMGGSEGEQFF.

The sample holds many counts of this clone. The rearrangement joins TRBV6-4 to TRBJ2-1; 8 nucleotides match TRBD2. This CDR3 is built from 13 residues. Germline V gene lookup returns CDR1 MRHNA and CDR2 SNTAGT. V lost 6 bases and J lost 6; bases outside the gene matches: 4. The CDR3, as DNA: TGTGCCAGCAGCCCCGGGGGGGTCAATGAGCAGTTCTTC. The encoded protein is CASSPGGVNEQFF.

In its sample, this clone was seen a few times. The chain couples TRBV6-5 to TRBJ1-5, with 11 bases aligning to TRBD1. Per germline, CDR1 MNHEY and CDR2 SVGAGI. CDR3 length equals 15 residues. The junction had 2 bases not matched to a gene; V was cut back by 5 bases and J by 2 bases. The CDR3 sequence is CASSRDRGGNQPQHF. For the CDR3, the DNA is TGTGCCAGCAGTAGGGACAGGGGGGGCAATCAGCCCCAGCATTTT.

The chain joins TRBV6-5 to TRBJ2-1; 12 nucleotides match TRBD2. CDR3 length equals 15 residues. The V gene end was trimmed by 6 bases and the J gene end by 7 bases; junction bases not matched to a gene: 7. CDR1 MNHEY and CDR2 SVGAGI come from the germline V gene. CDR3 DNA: TGTGCCAGCAGCACGACTAGCGGGAGACCTAATGAGCAGTTCTTC. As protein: CASSTTSGRPNEQFF.

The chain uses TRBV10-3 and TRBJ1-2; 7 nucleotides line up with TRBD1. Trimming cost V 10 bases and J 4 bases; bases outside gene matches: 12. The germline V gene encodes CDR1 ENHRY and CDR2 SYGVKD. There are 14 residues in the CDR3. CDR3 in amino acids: CATAQGEESYGYTF. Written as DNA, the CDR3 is TGTGCCACCGCTCAGGGGGAGGAGTCCTATGGCTACACCTTC.

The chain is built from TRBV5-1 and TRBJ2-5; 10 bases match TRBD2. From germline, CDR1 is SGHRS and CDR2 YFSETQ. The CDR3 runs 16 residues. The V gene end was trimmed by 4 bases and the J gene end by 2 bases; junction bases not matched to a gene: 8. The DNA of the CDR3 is TGCGCCAGCAGCCCCACGGGACTAGCGAGACAAGAGACCCAGTACTTC. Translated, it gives CASSPTGLARQETQYF. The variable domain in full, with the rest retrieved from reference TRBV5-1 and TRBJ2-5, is KAGVTQTPRYLIKTRGQQVTLSCSPISGHRSVSWYQQTPGQGLQFLFEYFSETQRNKGNFPGRFSGRQFSNSRSEMNVSTLELGDSALYLCASSPTGLARQETQYFGPGTRLLVL.

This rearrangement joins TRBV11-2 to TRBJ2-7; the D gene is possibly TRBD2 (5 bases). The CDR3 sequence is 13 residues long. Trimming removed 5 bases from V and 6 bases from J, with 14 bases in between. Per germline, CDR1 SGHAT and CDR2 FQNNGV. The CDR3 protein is CASSVDFAREQYF. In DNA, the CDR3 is TGTGCCAGCAGCGTGGACTTCGCCCGCGAGCAGTACTTC.

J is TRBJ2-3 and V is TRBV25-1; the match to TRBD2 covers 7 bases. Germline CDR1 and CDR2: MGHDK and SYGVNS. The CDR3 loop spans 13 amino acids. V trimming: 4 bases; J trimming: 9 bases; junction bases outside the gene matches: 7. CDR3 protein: CASSGRGSGTQYF. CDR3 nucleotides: TGTGCCAGCAGTGGGCGGGGGTCAGGCACGCAGTATTTT.

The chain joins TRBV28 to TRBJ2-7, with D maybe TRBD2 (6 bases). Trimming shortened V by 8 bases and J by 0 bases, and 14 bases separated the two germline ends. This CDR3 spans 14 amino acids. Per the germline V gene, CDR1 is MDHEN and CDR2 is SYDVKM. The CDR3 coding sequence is TGTGCCAGCTGGAAATGGGACTCCTCCTACGAGCAGTACTTC. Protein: CASWKWDSSYEQYF.

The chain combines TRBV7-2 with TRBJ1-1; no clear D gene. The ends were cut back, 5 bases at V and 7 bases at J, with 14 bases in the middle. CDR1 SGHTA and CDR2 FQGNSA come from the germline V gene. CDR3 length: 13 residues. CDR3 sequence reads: CASSKPGALEAFF. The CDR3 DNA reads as TGTGCCAGCAGCAAACCGGGAGCCCTTGAAGCTTTCTTT. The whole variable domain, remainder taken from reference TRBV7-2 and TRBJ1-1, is GAGVSQSPSNKVTEKGKDVELRCDPISGHTALYWYRQSLGQGLEFLIYFQGNSAPDKSGLPSDRFSAERTGGSVSTLTIQRTQQEDSAVYLCASSKPGALEAFFGQGTRLTVV.

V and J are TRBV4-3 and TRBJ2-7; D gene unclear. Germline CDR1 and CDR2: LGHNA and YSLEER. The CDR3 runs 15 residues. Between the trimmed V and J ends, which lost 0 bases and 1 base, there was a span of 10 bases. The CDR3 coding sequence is TGCGCCAGCAGCCAAGAAGTTTCCAGGTCCTACGAGCAGTACTTC. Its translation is CASSQEVSRSYEQYF.

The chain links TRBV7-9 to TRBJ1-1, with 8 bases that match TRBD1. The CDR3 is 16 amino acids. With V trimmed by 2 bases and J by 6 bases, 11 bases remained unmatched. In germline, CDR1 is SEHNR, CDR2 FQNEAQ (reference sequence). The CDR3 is CASSLRQGAWLAEAFF. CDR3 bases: TGTGCCAGCAGCTTACGGCAGGGGGCGTGGTTGGCTGAAGCTTTCTTT.

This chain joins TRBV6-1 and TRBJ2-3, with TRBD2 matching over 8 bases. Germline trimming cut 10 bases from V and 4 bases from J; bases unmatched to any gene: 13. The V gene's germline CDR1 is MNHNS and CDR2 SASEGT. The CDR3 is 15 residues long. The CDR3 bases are TGTGCCACCGACCTGAAAATCGGGAGGGCAGATACGCAGTATTTT. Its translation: CATDLKIGRADTQYF.

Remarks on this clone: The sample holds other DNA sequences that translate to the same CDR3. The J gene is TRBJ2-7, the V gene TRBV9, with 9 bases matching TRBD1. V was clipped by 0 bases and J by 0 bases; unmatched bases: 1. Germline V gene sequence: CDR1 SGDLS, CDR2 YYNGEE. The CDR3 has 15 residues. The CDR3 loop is CASSVGTGASYEQYF. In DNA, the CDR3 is TGTGCCAGCAGCGTAGGGACAGGGGCCTCCTACGAGCAGTACTTC.